These 22 T cell receptor beta chains originate from one sample sequenced in a study of T-cell reconstitution after alpha-beta-depleted transplantation in children. Unique molecular identifiers were incorporated when the TCRbeta library was constructed. TCRdb redid the calling of the PCR reads with MiXCR, one entry per CDR3 protein. The sample lists around 18,000 distinct CDR3 sequences, around 4.9% seen once, with over 6% in the top ten. Sequencing was performed on PBMCs, taken before TCRalphabeta/CD19-depleted stem cell transplant. Receptors originate from a boy aged 10-17 years with acute lymphoblastic leukemia, due to receive a stem cell transplant.

This clonotype was detected many times. This sequence joins TRBV5-1 and TRBJ2-5; D unclear. The V gene lost 1 base and the J gene lost 5 bases, with 9 bases spanning the gap. The CDR3 has 13 amino acids. The germline CDR1 and CDR2 sequences are SGHRS and YFSETQ. CDR3 protein: CASSLRRDETQYF. The CDR3 nucleotides are TGCGCCAGCAGCTTGAGGCGCGATGAGACCCAGTACTTC.

At least ten counts were recorded for this clonotype. V and J are TRBV11-3 and TRBJ2-5; D gene unclear. V was trimmed by 1 base and J by 5 bases, leaving 11 bases between them. The length of the CDR3 is 14 residues. Germline V gives CDR1 SGHNT, CDR2 YENEEA. The CDR3 DNA reads TGTGCCAGCAGCTTAGTTACAGTCCGGGAGACCCAGTACTTC. Amino acids: CASSLVTVRETQYF.

This clonotype was found many times. The chain has TRBV2 and TRBJ1-4; D remains ambiguous. This CDR3 is 13 amino acids long. Germline V gives CDR1 SNHLY, CDR2 FYNNEI. V was shortened by 7 bases and J by 4 bases, with 10 bases between the two germline ends. The DNA for the CDR3 is TGTGCCAGCACCGAGGTACTTAATGAAAAACTGTTTTTT. Its translation: CASTEVLNEKLFF.

The chain is built from TRBV7-8 and TRBJ2-1; 7 bases are a match to TRBD1. The germline gives CDR1 SGHVS, CDR2 FQNEAQ. This CDR3 spans 11 amino acids. The ends lost 8 bases at V and 15 bases at J; junction bases unmatched: 10. For the CDR3, the DNA is TGTGCCAGCGGCTCTGGGACAGTATTGTTCTTC. Translated, it gives CASGSGTVLFF.

This clonotype occurred many times. The chain combines TRBV6-1 with TRBJ1-1, with 8 bases that match TRBD1. The CDR3 covers 17 residues. Looked up from germline, CDR1 is MNHNS and CDR2 is SASEGT. Losses at the gene ends were 4 bases for V and 2 bases for J; bases not matched to a gene: 12. The CDR3 nucleotides read TGTGCCAGCAGTGCAAAAAGGGGGGACAGGTCCAACACTGAAGCTTTCTTT. Translating gives CASSAKRGDRSNTEAFF.

The sample holds many counts of this clonotype. The rearrangement links TRBV24-1 to TRBJ2-7; D tentatively fits TRBD1 or TRBD2 (6 bases each). The CDR3 length is 14 residues. Trimming took off 7 bases at V and 5 bases at J, with 17 bases between the two ends. Per the germline V gene, CDR1 is KGHDR and CDR2 is SFDVKD. The CDR3 DNA reads as TGTGCCACCAGGGGAGGCCAGGGGTTCCACGAGCAGTACTTC. Amino acid sequence: CATRGGQGFHEQYF.

The V call is TRBV19, the J call TRBJ2-2; TRBD1 agrees at 8 bases. CDR1 is LNHDA, CDR2 SQIVND, per germline (reference sequence). The CDR3 is made up of 13 amino acids. The junction had 0 bases not matched to a gene; V was cut back by 5 bases and J by 4 bases. CDR3 region: CASSGTGTGELFF. The CDR3 bases are TGTGCCAGTAGTGGGACAGGCACCGGGGAGCTGTTTTTT.

This clonotype was observed at least ten times. The V call is TRBV7-9, the J call TRBJ1-1, with D perhaps matching TRBD1 (5 bases). The CDR3 is 17 residues long. Germline-derived CDR1 and CDR2 are SEHNR and FQNEAQ (reference sequence). The germline V and J ends were trimmed by 5 bases and 1 base, with 20 bases remaining between them. CDR3 nucleotides: TGTGCCAGCAGCCCACCGAACGGGCGGGGGGGGAACACTGAAGCTTTCTTT. This translates into CASSPPNGRGGNTEAFF.

This clonotype was observed at least ten times. V gene TRBV2 combines with J gene TRBJ2-3; D remains unclear. The V end was cut by 5 bases, the J end by 1 base, with 4 bases between. The CDR3 consists of 12 residues. The germline gives CDR1 SNHLY, CDR2 FYNNEI. CDR3 residues: CASSPGTDTQYF. For the CDR3, the DNA is TGTGCCAGCAGTCCGGGCACAGATACGCAGTATTTT.

The V call is TRBV2, the J call TRBJ1-4; D unresolved. V lost 11 bases and J lost 7, with 14 bases in between. The CDR3 contains 12 residues. Per the germline V gene, CDR1 is SNHLY and CDR2 is FYNNEI. The CDR3 here is CAFSLSFEKLFF. CDR3 in DNA: TGTGCCTTCAGCCTGAGTTTTGAAAAACTGTTTTTT.

This clonotype is labeled medium-sized (0.01 to 0.1%). This chain's CDR3 is CASSLDRGWAMNTEAFF. The CDR3 DNA sequence: TGTGCCAGCAGTTTGGACAGGGGTTGGGCGATGAACACTGAAGCTTTCTTT. The chain couples TRBV12-3 or TRBV12-4 to TRBJ1-1, with 9 bases aligning to TRBD1. The CDR3 runs to 17 residues. V gave up 3 bases and J gave up 0 bases; unmatched junction bases: 8.

This clonotype occurred many times. The CDR3 DNA reads TGTGCCAGCAGCTTTATAGGGAACCACAATGAGCAGTTCTTC. Its protein product is CASSFIGNHNEQFF. The rearrangement links TRBV7-9 to TRBJ2-1, with D uncertain. This CDR3 is 14 amino acids long. Trimming removed 3 bases from V and 5 bases from J, with 11 bases in between. The germline V gene encodes CDR1 SEHNR and CDR2 FQNEAQ (reference sequence).

This clonotype was seen at least ten times. This sequence joins TRBV20-1 and TRBJ2-3; 7 bases map to TRBD2. CDR3 length: 17 amino acids. Looked up from germline, CDR1 is DFQATT and CDR2 is SNEGSKA (reference sequence). Losses at the gene ends were 0 bases for V and 1 base for J; bases not matched to a gene: 10. CDR3 amino acids: CSARDLKGRERTDTQYF. The DNA for the CDR3 is TGCAGTGCTAGAGATCTAAAAGGGCGGGAGCGCACAGATACGCAGTATTTT.

This clonotype is labeled medium-sized. The J gene is TRBJ2-7, the V gene TRBV6-5; tentatively, D is TRBD1 or TRBD2 (5 bases each). Germline V gene sequence: CDR1 MNHEY, CDR2 SVGAGI. Trimming took off 6 bases at V and 2 bases at J, with 14 bases between the two ends. This CDR3 is built from 14 residues. The CDR3 loop reads CASRPSRGPYEQYF. In nucleotides, the CDR3 is TGTGCCAGCAGACCATCTAGGGGACCCTACGAGCAGTACTTC.

The chain recombines TRBV5-1 with TRBJ1-4; the D is unclear. The CDR3 extends over 13 amino acids. Between the trimmed V and J ends, which lost 4 bases and 17 bases, there was a span of 21 bases. The V gene's germline CDR1 is SGHRS and CDR2 YFSETQ. In nucleotides, the CDR3 is TGCGCCAGCAGCCCCCCCTCGAAGAGGTCCTGTTTTTTT. The encoded protein is CASSPPSKRSCFF.

In its sample, this clonotype was seen many times. The rearrangement links TRBV3-1 to TRBJ1-4; possible D gene TRBD1, 6 bases. The CDR3 sequence is 16 residues long. The germline CDR1 and CDR2 sequences are LGHDT and YNNKEL (reference sequence). The ends were cut back, 4 bases at V and 5 bases at J, with 17 bases in the middle. This chain's CDR3 is CASSREPQGSNEKLFF. The CDR3, as DNA: TGTGCCAGCAGCCGAGAGCCACAGGGCTCCAATGAAAAACTGTTTTTT. The whole variable domain, remainder taken from reference TRBV3-1 and TRBJ1-4, is DTAVSQTPKYLVTQMGNDKSIKCEQNLGHDTMYWYKQDSKKFLKIMFSYNNKELIINETVPNRFSPKSPDKAHLNLHINSLELGDSAVYFCASSREPQGSNEKLFFGSGTQLSVL.

This clonotype was observed many times. The junction departs from the called germline gene at one end, perhaps through a read error. The V gene is TRBV28, the J gene TRBJ1-4, with D possibly TRBD1 on 6 matching bases. Germline lookup yields CDR1 MDHEN and CDR2 SYDVKM. There are 14 residues in the CDR3. In DNA, the CDR3 is TGTGCCAGCAGTCAAGGACAGCCTAATCAAAAACTGTTTTTT. Translated: CASSQGQPNQKLFF.

The sample holds many counts of this clonotype. The chain carries TRBV5-4 and TRBJ2-3, with TRBD1 as a possible D gene (6 bases). Trimming shortened V by 4 bases and J by 6 bases, and 18 bases separated the two germline ends. This CDR3 is built from 15 residues. Germline CDR1 and CDR2: SGHNT and YYREEE (reference sequence). CDR3 DNA sequence: TGTGCCAGCAGCCGTGAGGGGGTAAGGTCGGATACGCAGTATTTT. It codes for CASSREGVRSDTQYF.

In this sample, this clonotype turned up many times. CDR3 loop: CSARDSGGNTGELFF. The CDR3 DNA reads TGCAGTGCTAGAGATTCGGGAGGGAACACCGGGGAGCTGTTTTTT. The chain recombines TRBV20-1 with TRBJ2-2, with TRBD2 matching over 7 bases. The CDR3 runs 15 residues. After removal of 0 bases from V and 1 base from J, the junction contained 2 bases not matched to a gene. Per germline, CDR1 DFQATT and CDR2 SNEGSKA (reference sequence).

This clonotype is medium-sized. CDR3 nucleotide sequence: TGTGCCAGCAGTTTTGATAGACAGGGGGCGGGAGGCTACACCTTC. Its protein is CASSFDRQGAGGYTF. The chain uses TRBV12-3 or TRBV12-4 and TRBJ1-2; 10 nucleotides align to TRBD1. The CDR3 consists of 15 residues. Unmatched junction bases numbered 9, after V lost 3 bases and J lost 8 bases.

This clonotype was seen at least ten times. The genes are TRBV28 and TRBJ1-5; D might be TRBD1 (6 bases). Germline CDR1 reads MDHEN; CDR2 reads SYDVKM. With 4 bases removed from V and 0 bases from J, the gap between germline ends came to 10 bases. This CDR3 region has 15 residues. The CDR3 region has the DNA TGTGCCAGCAGTTCGGGACACGCTAGCAATCAGCCCCAGCATTTT. Translating it yields CASSSGHASNQPQHF.

This clonotype was counted at least ten times. The chain couples TRBV28 to TRBJ1-6, with 7 positions matching TRBD1. Germline CDR1 MDHEN, CDR2 SYDVKM. After removal of 6 bases from V and 10 bases from J, the junction contained 6 bases not matched to a gene. The CDR3 length is 13 residues. This CDR3 is CASRTGAGSPLHF. The CDR3 region has the DNA TGTGCCAGCAGAACAGGGGCGGGATCACCCCTCCACTTT.